The 16 T cell receptor beta chains below come from one sample, sequenced in a study of blood T cell repertoires in COVID-19. Sequencing was performed with immunoSEQ multiplex PCR; in TCRdb, only in-frame clones are kept and a portion is missing. The table records a few hundred thousand clones, around nine tenths of them present only once. Specimen: PBMCs or T cells enriched from blood (not recorded which). These receptors originate from a woman aged 40 to 49 who had recovered from COVID-19.

V gene TRBV6-5 combines with J gene TRBJ1-2, with no clear D. The CDR3 has 15 residues. In germline, CDR1 is MNHEY, CDR2 SVGAGI. V was clipped by 6 bases and J by 0 bases, with 14 bases between them. CDR3 residues: CASRREYQANYGYTF. The CDR3 coding sequence is TGTGCCAGCAGGAGGGAGTATCAGGCTAACTATGGCTACACCTTC.

The V call is TRBV5-8, the J call TRBJ2-3; D gene unclear. Looked up from germline, CDR1 is SGHTS and CDR2 is YDEGEE. The CDR3 is 11 residues long. Trimming stripped 2 bases from V and 5 bases from J, with 3 bases between. CDR3 amino acids: CASSFRDTQYF. In nucleotides, the CDR3 is TGTGCCAGCAGCTTCAGAGATACGCAGTATTTT.

V is TRBV6-1 and J is TRBJ2-5, with TRBD2 matching over 8 bases. The CDR3 consists of 18 residues. Trimming removed 4 bases from V and 5 bases from J; junction bases left unmatched: 18. The V gene's germline CDR1 is MNHNS and CDR2 SASEGT. The CDR3 region has the DNA TGTGCCAGCAGTGTCCATTGGTTTGGTGGGACTAGTCCTGAGACCCAGTACTTC. This gives the protein CASSVHWFGGTSPETQYF.

The chain employs TRBV5-4 and TRBJ2-7, with TRBD1 matching over 11 bases. Germline V gives CDR1 SGHNT, CDR2 YYREEE (reference sequence). The CDR3 loop spans 14 amino acids. The V segment lost 3 bases and the J segment 4 bases; nucleotides outside the gene matches: 3. CDR3 sequence (DNA): TGTGCCAGCAGCTCCTGGGACAGGGGGTACGAGCAGTACTTC. Its protein product is CASSSWDRGYEQYF.

V is TRBV9 and J is TRBJ2-5; TRBD2 matches at 7 bases. V was clipped by 0 bases and J by 5 bases; unmatched bases: 13. The CDR3 runs 17 residues. The germline gives CDR1 SGDLS, CDR2 YYNGEE. CDR3 loop: CASSVAGTIGIRETQYF. The CDR3 bases are TGTGCCAGCAGCGTAGCCGGGACTATAGGAATACGGGAGACCCAGTACTTC. Using reference TRBV9 and TRBJ2-5 for the parts outside the CDR3, the full variable domain is DSGVTQTPKHLITATGQRVTLRCSPRSGDLSVYWYQQSLDQGLQFLIQYYNGEERAKGNILERFSAQQFPDLHSELNLSSLELGDSALYFCASSVAGTIGIRETQYFGPGTRLLVL.

The chain joins TRBV7-8 to TRBJ1-4; 9 bases are a match to TRBD1. The junction had 7 bases not matched to a gene; V was cut back by 6 bases and J by 8 bases. In germline, CDR1 is SGHVS, CDR2 FQNEAQ. CDR3 length equals 14 residues. The CDR3 DNA follows: TGTGCCAGCAGGAGCGGGACAGGGTACGAAAAACTGTTTTTT. Amino acids: CASRSGTGYEKLFF.

The gene calls are TRBV4-3 and TRBJ2-1; 7 bases agree with TRBD1. Germline V gene data show CDR1 as LGHNA and CDR2 as YSLEER. The CDR3 contains 15 residues. J lost 7 bases, V lost 3 bases, and 9 bases had no gene match. The CDR3 DNA reads TGCGCCAGCAGCCACCAGACAGGGCCGGGGAATGAGCAGTTCTTC. It encodes CASSHQTGPGNEQFF.

V usage is TRBV5-4 and J usage is TRBJ1-1, with a weak D call TRBD1 (5 bases). V dropped 1 base and J dropped 2 bases, with 12 bases sitting between them. The germline CDR1 and CDR2 sequences are SGHNT and YYREEE (reference sequence). The CDR3 length is 15 residues. The CDR3 DNA follows: TGTGCCAGCAGCTTGAGCAGGGAAGTCAACACTGAAGCTTTCTTT. Translating it yields CASSLSREVNTEAFF.

This chain joins TRBV7-3 and TRBJ2-5; TRBD1 is a possible D gene (6 bases). V was cut by 2 bases and J by 3 bases, with 16 bases left in between. Germline assignment: CDR1 SGHTA and CDR2 FQGTGA. CDR3 length: 16 residues. The DNA for the CDR3 is TGTGCCAGCAGCTTACGGGGTCCCAGGGGAGAAGAGACCCAGTACTTC. It codes for CASSLRGPRGEETQYF.

V and J are TRBV6-5 and TRBJ2-7, with 8 bases matching TRBD1. CDR1 and CDR2 from the germline V gene are MNHEY and SVGAGI. Trimming at V came to 8 bases and at J to 7 bases, leaving 10 bases not matched to a gene. This CDR3 is built from 13 residues. The CDR3 spells CASSPDRAREQYF. For the CDR3, the DNA is TGTGCCAGCTCCCCGGACAGGGCGAGAGAGCAGTACTTC.

V usage is TRBV28 and J usage is TRBJ2-1, with TRBD1 identical over 7 bases. The CDR3 contains 14 residues. Trimming took 9 bases from V and 3 from J; bases not matched to a gene: 8. Germline CDR1 is MDHEN and CDR2 is SYDVKM. CDR3 amino acids: CASGQAPLYNEQFF. The CDR3 bases are TGTGCCAGTGGACAGGCCCCTCTCTACAATGAGCAGTTCTTC.

The V and J genes are TRBV5-6 and TRBJ2-7, with TRBD1 as a possible D gene (6 bases). Trimming stripped 5 bases from V and 8 bases from J, with 11 bases between. Per germline, CDR1 SGHDT and CDR2 YYEEEE. There are 11 residues in the CDR3. The CDR3 spells CASSTGQKQYF. In DNA, the CDR3 is TGTGCCAGCAGTACAGGGCAGAAGCAGTACTTC.

This sequence joins TRBV19 and TRBJ2-3; D gene uncertain. V was pared by 5 bases and J by 5 bases, with 11 bases between. The germline V gene encodes CDR1 LNHDA and CDR2 SQIVND (reference sequence). This CDR3 is built from 13 residues. CDR3 residues: CASSEAGRDTQYF. In DNA form, the CDR3 reads TGTGCCAGTAGTGAGGCCGGTAGAGATACGCAGTATTTT.

The chain employs TRBV3-1 (or the pseudogene TRBV3-2) and TRBJ1-4; D is unresolved. Germline CDR1 reads LGHDT; CDR2 reads YNNKEL (reference sequence). The CDR3 runs to 16 residues. The ends were cut back, 1 base at V and 0 bases at J, with 9 bases in the middle. The CDR3 protein is CASSQGRITTNEKLFF. The CDR3 DNA reads TGTGCCAGCAGCCAAGGGCGGATTACAACTAATGAAAAACTGTTTTTT.

The V and J genes are TRBV10-3 and TRBJ2-3; maybe TRBD2 (5 bases). The germline V and J ends were trimmed by 0 bases and 6 bases, with 13 bases remaining between them. In germline, CDR1 is ENHRY, CDR2 SYGVKD. The CDR3 consists of 15 residues. CDR3 DNA: TGTGCCATCAGTGAGTCGGCAGCACGAGGGGATACGCAGTATTTT. Translating it yields CAISESAARGDTQYF.

The V gene is TRBV6-2 or TRBV6-3, the J gene TRBJ2-7; a possible D gene is TRBD1 (6 bases). CDR1 MNHEY and CDR2 SVGEGT come from the germline V gene. The CDR3 runs to 14 residues. Trimming shortened V by 2 bases and J by 5 bases, and 13 bases separated the two germline ends. Here the CDR3 reads CASSYMLEGDEQYF. Here the CDR3 DNA reads TGTGCCAGCAGTTACATGCTCGAGGGGGACGAGCAGTACTTC.